One sample yielded the 29 T cell receptor beta chains listed below, sequenced in a study of CD8+ T cells in alopecia areata. Sequencing relied on a cDNA template that was reverse transcribed from extracted RNA. The assay was immunoSEQ multiplex PCR, and TCRdb's table has in-frame clones only and misses some. This sample has approximately 110,000 clones, each found more than once. Sequencing was done on a sample of lesional skin. These receptors all stem from a C3H/HeJ mouse with alopecia areata. For this mouse line, the MHC haplotype is H2-k.

This clone was recorded a few times. Gene and germline names: mouse. The read stops 4 residues short of the end of the CDR3; the missing end is completed from the germline J gene. The chain links TRBV1 to TRBJ1-2, with D possibly being TRBD1 (6 bases). Germline lookup yields CDR1 NSQYPW and CDR2 LRSPGD (reference sequence). The CDR3 contains 17 residues. V was shortened by 0 bases and J by 1 base, with 15 bases between the two germline ends. The CDR3 here is CTCSADHPRQENSDYTF. The DNA read from the CDR3 is TGCACCTGCAGTGCAGATCACCCACGACAGGAAAACTCC.

This clone was found a few times. The genes are named according to mouse. Read coverage stops 4 residues before the CDR3 terminus; the germline J gene supplies the remainder. V usage is TRBV1 and J usage is TRBJ2-3; tentative D call: TRBD2 (5 bases). V lost 5 bases, J lost 3 bases, and 9 bases lay in between. The CDR3 runs to 13 residues. Germline values: CDR1 NSQYPW, CDR2 LRSPGD (reference sequence). Partial CDR3 DNA: TGCACCTGCAGTCCCTCTGGGGCAGAA. Its translation is CTCSPSGAE. The whole CDR3 is CTCSPSGAETLYF. The variable domain in full, completed from reference TRBV1 and TRBJ2-3, reads VTLLEQNPRWRLVPRGQAVNLRCILKNSQYPWMSWYQQDLQKQLQWLFTLRSPGDKEVKSLPGADYLATRVTDTELRLQVANMSQGRTLYCTCSPSGAETLYFGSGTRLTVL.

This clone has ten or more counts. The listed genes are named as in mouse. The read falls 4 residues short of the CDR3 end, and the missing part is taken from the germline J gene. The chain employs TRBV13-3 and TRBJ1-2; 7 bases fit TRBD1. V was pared by 1 base and J by 0 bases, with 3 bases of the junction left unmatched. Germline values: CDR1 NNHDY, CDR2 SYVADS. The CDR3 contains 15 residues. This CDR3 reads CASSDRGQTNSDYTF. The CDR3 bases that were read are TGTGCCAGCAGTGATAGGGGACAGACAAACTCC.

This clone was counted between two and nine times. Genes and germline are mouse. Sequencing ends 4 residues short of the CDR3 end; the germline J gene provides the rest. J is TRBJ1-1 and V is TRBV13-3; D gene unclear. Germline CDR1 reads NNHDY; CDR2 reads SYVADS. The CDR3 sequence is 13 residues long. CDR3 in amino acids: CASSDAGVAEVFF. Incomplete CDR3 DNA: TGTGCCAGCAGTGATGCTGGGGTGGCA.

This clone was seen only a few times. The genes and germline here are from mouse. The CDR3 extends 4 residues past the end of the read, so its final part is completed from the germline J gene. The J gene is TRBJ2-7, the V gene TRBV14, with 8 positions matching TRBD1. Losses at the gene ends were 3 bases for V and 3 bases for J; bases not matched to a gene: 5. Per germline, CDR1 SGHDT and CDR2 FRDEAV. This CDR3 contains 14 residues. The CDR3 region is CASSSGTGLYEQYF. The DNA read from the CDR3 is TGTGCCAGCAGTTCCGGGACAGGTCTCTAT.

There are a few counts of this clone. The gene symbols are mouse symbols. Coverage ceases 4 residues before the CDR3 finishes, and the germline J gene fills in the end. This chain uses TRBV1 with TRBJ1-1; 8 positions match TRBD1. The CDR3 runs to 15 residues. After removal of 6 bases from V and 0 bases from J, the junction contained 6 bases not matched to a gene. Germline V gene lookup returns CDR1 NSQYPW and CDR2 LRSPGD (reference sequence). CDR3 DNA, as far as it was read: TGCACCTGCAGAGAAACAGGGGGGACAAACACA. The encoded protein is CTCRETGGTNT. The entire CDR3 protein is CTCRETGGTNTEVFF.

Notes on this clone: Germline and genes here are mouse. The CDR3 end is not reached by the read, which stops 4 residues before it; the germline J gene fills it in. V is TRBV1 and J is TRBJ2-3; 7 bases agree with TRBD1. CDR1 is NSQYPW and CDR2 is LRSPGD in the germline V gene (reference sequence). J lost 1 base, V lost 6 bases, and 4 bases had no gene match. The CDR3 is 14 amino acids. The CDR3 region is CTCRRQGGAETLYF. The DNA read from the CDR3 is TGCACCTGCAGGAGACAGGGAGGTGCAGAA.

This clone showed up just a few times. Gene names and germline match the mouse. The CDR3 is cut off 4 residues early in the read; its end comes from the germline J gene. The rearrangement joins TRBV1 to TRBJ2-3; D possibly corresponds to TRBD1 (5 bases). V was pared by 0 bases and J by 2 bases, with 9 bases between. Germline CDR1 reads NSQYPW; CDR2 reads LRSPGD (reference sequence). The CDR3 is 15 residues long. CDR3 DNA (partial): TGCACCTGCAGTGCAGACCAGGGCGATGCAGAA. This codes for CTCSADQGDAE. The entire CDR3 sequence reads CTCSADQGDAETLYF.

This clone was observed a few times. Mouse gene names and germline throughout. The CDR3 end is not reached by the read, which stops 4 residues before it; the germline J gene fills it in. The chain links TRBV13-3 to TRBJ2-7, with 7 bases matching TRBD2. CDR1 is NNHDY and CDR2 is SYVADS in the germline V gene. The CDR3 has 13 amino acids. With 5 bases clipped from V and 1 base from J, the junction kept 3 bases outside the gene matches. Partial CDR3 DNA: TGTGCCAGCAGCCGACTGGGATCCTAT. Amino acid sequence: CASSRLGSY. The complete CDR3 reads CASSRLGSYEQYF.

This clone came up many times. Gene labels here are mouse ones. The sequence runs out 4 residues before the end of the CDR3; the remainder is reconstructed from the germline J gene. V gene TRBV13-3 combines with J gene TRBJ2-7; D is ambiguous. CDR3 length: 12 residues. CDR1 NNHDY and CDR2 SYVADS come from the germline V gene. Trimming removed 6 bases at V and 2 bases at J, with 9 bases between. The CDR3 reads CASMAGAYEQYF. The sequenced part of the CDR3 DNA is TGTGCCAGCATGGCAGGAGCCTAT.

There are a few counts of this clone. The germline and genes are mouse ones. The CDR3 goes on 4 residues after the read ends, and that part is filled in from the germline J gene. V gene TRBV1 combines with J gene TRBJ2-2; TRBD1 agrees at 10 bases. Germline-derived CDR1 and CDR2 are NSQYPW and LRSPGD (reference sequence). Trimming cost V 1 base and J 6 bases; bases outside gene matches: 2. CDR3 length: 15 amino acids. The part of the CDR3 DNA that was read is TGCACCTGCAGTGCAGGGACAGGGGGTGCCGGG. This gives the protein CTCSAGTGGAG. The whole CDR3 sequence is CTCSAGTGGAGQLYF.

About this clone: The gene symbols are mouse symbols. Sequencing ends 4 residues short of the CDR3 end; the germline J gene provides the rest. Other DNA sequences in the sample encode the same CDR3. This chain joins TRBV19 and TRBJ2-4, with 8 bases that match TRBD1. V shed 5 bases and J 0 bases; nucleotides not matched to a gene: 5. The CDR3 has 15 residues. The germline CDR1 and CDR2 sequences are FNHDT and SITEND (reference sequence). The DNA read from the CDR3 is TGTGCCAGCAGCCGAGACAGGGGAAGTCAAAAC. Its translation: CASSRDRGSQN. The CDR3 in its entirety is CASSRDRGSQNTLYF. The full variable domain, in which reference TRBV19 and TRBJ2-4 provide the parts outside the CDR3, is GGIITQTPKFLIGQEGQKLTLKCQQNFNHDTMYWYRQDSGKGLRLIYYSITENDLQKGDLSEGYDASREKKSSFSLTVTSAQKNEMAVFLCASSRDRGSQNTLYFGAGTRLSVL.

With regard to this clone: Genes and germline are mouse. The read terminates 4 residues before the CDR3 end, so the remaining end is supplied by the germline J gene. V is TRBV13-3 and J is TRBJ2-5, with 7 bases fitting TRBD2. The CDR3 is made up of 15 amino acids. Germline V gene lookup returns CDR1 NNHDY and CDR2 SYVADS. Germline trimming cut 1 base from V and 2 bases from J; bases unmatched to any gene: 4. The sequenced part of the CDR3 DNA is TGTGCCAGCAGTGATCTGGGGGTTGGCCAAGAC. Translating it yields CASSDLGVGQD. The full CDR3 protein reads CASSDLGVGQDTQYF.

With regard to this clone: Gene names refer to mouse genes. From the germline J gene comes the end of the CDR3, since the read stops 4 residues before it. The chain carries TRBV13-1 and TRBJ1-4; a weak D match, TRBD1 (6 bases). Germline V gene data show CDR1 as NSHNY and CDR2 as SYGAGN. V was trimmed by 4 bases and J by 3 bases, leaving 10 bases between them. This CDR3 is built from 14 residues. The sequenced part of the CDR3 DNA is TGTGCCAGCAGTCTCAGGGGAGCCAACGAA. Its translation is CASSLRGANE. The entire CDR3 reads CASSLRGANERLFF.

Points on this clone: Gene names follow the mouse nomenclature. The read comes to an end 4 residues before the CDR3 does, leaving the germline J gene to fill in the end. V and J are TRBV13-3 and TRBJ2-7; D is ambiguous. CDR3 length equals 14 residues. Trimming took 3 bases from V and 0 from J, leaving 10 bases between them. Looked up from germline, CDR1 is NNHDY and CDR2 is SYVADS. The sequenced part of the CDR3 DNA is TGTGCCAGCAGTGGACAAAAATCCTCCTAT. The encoded protein is CASSGQKSSY. The full CDR3 protein reads CASSGQKSSYEQYF.

Note on this clone: Each gene name is a mouse one. The CDR3 is cut off 4 residues early in the read; its end comes from the germline J gene. This chain links TRBV19 with TRBJ2-5, with 8 bases fitting TRBD1. The CDR3 runs 14 residues. CDR1 and CDR2 (germline): FNHDT, SITEND (reference sequence). The CDR3 DNA, read in part, is TGTGCCAGCAGTATGGGACAGGATGCAGAC. Its translation is CASSMGQDAD. The full CDR3 reads CASSMGQDADTQYF.

Points on this clone: All gene names here are mouse names. The CDR3 end is not reached by the read, which stops 4 residues before it; the germline J gene fills it in. This chain uses TRBV13-3 with TRBJ1-4; D gene ambiguous. CDR3 length: 11 residues. With 7 bases removed from V and 4 bases from J, the gap between germline ends came to 5 bases. Looked up from germline, CDR1 is NNHDY and CDR2 is SYVADS. The CDR3 loop reads CASPYNERLFF. The sequenced CDR3 bases are TGTGCCAGCCCATACAACGAA.

Comments on this clone: Gene and germline names: mouse. The CDR3 end is not reached by the read, which stops 4 residues before it; the germline J gene fills it in. V is TRBV13-1 and J is TRBJ2-5, with 8 bases that match TRBD2. Trimming took 2 bases from V and 0 from J; bases not matched to a gene: 5. CDR3 length equals 16 residues. Germline CDR1 NSHNY, CDR2 SYGAGN. The part of the CDR3 DNA that was read is TGTGCCAGCAGTGAAAGCTGGGGGGTTAACCAAGAC. It yields the protein CASSESWGVNQD. The entire CDR3 protein is CASSESWGVNQDTQYF.

Note on this clone: The protein TCRdb lists differs from the translation of the DNA at residue 14; the protein given here is translated from the DNA itself. These gene names are mouse names. The read finishes 3 residues shy of the CDR3 end, and the germline J gene is used to complete it. This chain joins TRBV13-2 and TRBJ1-6; 10 bases are a match to TRBD1. Being an ORF, TRBJ1-6 has a function that is uncertain. The junction had 3 bases not matched to a gene; V was cut back by 0 bases and J by 3 bases. The V gene's germline CDR1 is NNHNN and CDR2 SYGAGS (reference sequence). The CDR3 runs to 17 residues. The part of the CDR3 DNA that was read is TGTGCCAGCGGTGATGCGGGACAGGGGTTCTATAATTCGCCC. Translating it yields CASGDAGQGFYNSP. The entire CDR3 reads CASGDAGQGFYNSPLYF.

This clone has more than one count but fewer than ten. Any gene name here is a mouse gene name. The read gets to within 4 residues of the CDR3 end, and the germline J gene fills in the rest. The genes are TRBV13-1 and TRBJ2-1; D may be TRBD1 (6 bases). Germline CDR1 reads NSHNY; CDR2 reads SYGAGN. The CDR3 contains 15 residues. The V gene lost 0 bases and the J gene lost 3 bases, with 10 bases spanning the gap. The CDR3 protein is CASSDEGEGYAEQFF. Incomplete CDR3 DNA: TGTGCCAGCAGTGATGAGGGGGAAGGCTATGCT.

Comment on this clone: Gene labels here are mouse ones. The read finishes 4 residues shy of the CDR3 end, and the germline J gene is used to complete it. The chain links TRBV1 to TRBJ2-3; the match to TRBD2 covers 12 bases. J was trimmed by 2 bases and V by 3 bases; bases with no gene match: 6. This CDR3 spans 17 amino acids. Germline values: CDR1 NSQYPW, CDR2 LRSPGD (reference sequence). The covered CDR3 bases are TGCACCTGCAGTGCTCGCGACTGGGGGGGCGATGCAGAA. Translation: CTCSARDWGGDAE. The full CDR3 sequence reads CTCSARDWGGDAETLYF.

Points on this clone: Mouse germline and gene names are used. The read stops 4 residues short of the end of the CDR3; the missing end is completed from the germline J gene. The chain couples TRBV13-1 to TRBJ2-3; perhaps TRBD2 as D (6 bases). CDR1 is NSHNY, CDR2 SYGAGN, per germline. The CDR3 has 16 residues. V dropped 0 bases and J dropped 0 bases, with 11 bases sitting between them. The CDR3 here is CASSDADWSSAETLYF. Partial CDR3 DNA: TGTGCCAGCAGTGATGCAGACTGGTCTAGTGCAGAA.

Details on this clone: Gene names denote mouse genes. Coverage ceases 4 residues before the CDR3 finishes, and the germline J gene fills in the end. The J gene is TRBJ1-1, the V gene TRBV13-3; 8 bases are shared with TRBD1. Germline-derived CDR1 and CDR2 are NNHDY and SYVADS. This CDR3 contains 12 residues. CDR3 DNA, as far as it was read: TGTGCCAGCGCCAGGGGGCCTACA. The encoded protein is CASARGPT. The complete CDR3 protein is CASARGPTEVFF.

This clone came up a few times. Gene labels here are mouse ones. The read finishes 4 residues shy of the CDR3 end, and the germline J gene is used to complete it. V usage is TRBV13-1 and J usage is TRBJ1-1; D is possibly TRBD1 (6 bases). The CDR3 is 15 amino acids. Germline V gives CDR1 NSHNY, CDR2 SYGAGN. CDR3 sequence: CASSDSRRGATEVFF. The part of the CDR3 DNA that was read is TGTGCCAGCAGTGACTCCCGACGGGGGGCAACA.

On this clone itself: Each gene name is a mouse one. CDR3 amino acids: CASSSRLGGAYEQYF. The covered CDR3 bases are TGTGCTAGCAGTAGTCGACTGGGGGGGGCCTAT. This sequence joins TRBV17 and TRBJ2-7; the match to TRBD2 covers 11 bases. The read terminates 4 residues ahead of where the CDR3 ends, so the germline J gene completes it. The V segment lost 3 bases and the J segment 2 bases; nucleotides outside the gene matches: 3. From germline, CDR1 is MNHDT and CDR2 YYDKIL. The CDR3 has 15 amino acids.

Turning to this clone: The germline and genes are mouse ones. CDR3 bases read: TGTGCCAGCAGTATAGACCAGGGGGACTAT. Translation gives CASSIDQGDY. The full CDR3 protein reads CASSIDQGDYEQYF. The chain has TRBV19 and TRBJ2-7; 7 bases align to TRBD1. The missing CDR3 end, 4 residues past where the read stops, is filled in from the germline J gene. J was trimmed by 3 bases and V by 0 bases; bases with no gene match: 3. CDR3 length equals 14 residues. Germline values: CDR1 FNHDT, CDR2 SITEND (reference sequence).

There are many counts of this clone. Gene names refer to mouse genes. The CDR3 goes on 4 residues after the read ends, and that part is filled in from the germline J gene. This rearrangement joins TRBV13-3 to TRBJ2-1; a possible D gene is TRBD1 (5 bases). V was trimmed by 5 bases and J by 0 bases, leaving 12 bases between them. The CDR3 is 15 amino acids. In germline, CDR1 is NNHDY, CDR2 SYVADS. The CDR3 sequence: CASRDNSYNYAEQFF. The CDR3 bases that were read are TGTGCCAGCAGGGACAACTCTTATAACTATGCT.

This clone has a handful of counts. Gene names are the mouse ones. The read ends 4 residues early relative to the CDR3; the germline J gene fills the gap. This chain uses TRBV13-3 with TRBJ1-2; D is perhaps TRBD1 (6 bases). The CDR3 sequence is 14 residues long. Trimming stripped 1 base from V and 3 bases from J, with 10 bases between. Germline V gene sequence: CDR1 NNHDY, CDR2 SYVADS. The part of the CDR3 DNA that was read is TGTGCCAGCAGTGATAGGGGGGCGGACTCC. It translates to CASSDRGADS. The CDR3 as a whole reads CASSDRGADSDYTF.

This clone was picked up many times. Mouse gene names apply. The read ends 4 residues early relative to the CDR3; the germline J gene fills the gap. V is TRBV1 and J is TRBJ2-1, with 11 bases matching TRBD2. This CDR3 is 17 amino acids long. V lost 1 base to trimming and J lost 0 bases; unmatched junction nucleotides: 2. Germline CDR1 NSQYPW, CDR2 LRSPGD (reference sequence). The chain's CDR3 is CTCSAGTGGPNYAEQFF. The part of the CDR3 DNA that was read is TGCACCTGCAGTGCAGGGACTGGGGGGCCTAACTATGCT.